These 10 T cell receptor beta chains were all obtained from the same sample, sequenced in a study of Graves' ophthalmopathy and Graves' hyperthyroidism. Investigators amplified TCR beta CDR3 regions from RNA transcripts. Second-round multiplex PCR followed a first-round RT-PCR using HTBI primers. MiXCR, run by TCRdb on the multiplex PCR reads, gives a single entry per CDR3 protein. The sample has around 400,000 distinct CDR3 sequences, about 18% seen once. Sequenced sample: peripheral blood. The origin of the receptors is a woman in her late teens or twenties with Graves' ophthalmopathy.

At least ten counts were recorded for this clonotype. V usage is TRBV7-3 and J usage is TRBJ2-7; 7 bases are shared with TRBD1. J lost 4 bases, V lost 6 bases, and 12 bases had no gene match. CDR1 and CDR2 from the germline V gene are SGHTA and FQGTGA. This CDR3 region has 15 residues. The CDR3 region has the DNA TGTGCCAGCAGGGCCCCCGGGACAGAGCTTTACGAGCAGTACTTC. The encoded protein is CASRAPGTELYEQYF.

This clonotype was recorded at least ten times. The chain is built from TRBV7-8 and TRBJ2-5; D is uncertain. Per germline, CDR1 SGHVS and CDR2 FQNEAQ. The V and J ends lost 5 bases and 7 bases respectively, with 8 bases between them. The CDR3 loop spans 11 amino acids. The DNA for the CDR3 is TGTGCCAGCAGCGCACCGTGGACCCAGTACTTC. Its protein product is CASSAPWTQYF.

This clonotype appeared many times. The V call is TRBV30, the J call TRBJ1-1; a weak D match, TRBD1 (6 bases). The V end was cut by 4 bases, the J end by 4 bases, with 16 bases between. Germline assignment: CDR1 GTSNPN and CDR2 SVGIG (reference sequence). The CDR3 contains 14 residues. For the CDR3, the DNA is TGTGCCTGGAACTCCGGACAGTCCAGCACTGAAGCTTTCTTT. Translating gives CAWNSGQSSTEAFF.

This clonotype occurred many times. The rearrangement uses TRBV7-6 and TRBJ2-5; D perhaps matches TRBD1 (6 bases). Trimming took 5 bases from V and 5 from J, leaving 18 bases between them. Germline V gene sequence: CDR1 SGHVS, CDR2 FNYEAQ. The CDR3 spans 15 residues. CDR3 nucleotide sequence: TGTGCCAGCAGCACCCACTCAGGGGTAGGGGAGACCCAGTACTTC. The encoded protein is CASSTHSGVGETQYF.

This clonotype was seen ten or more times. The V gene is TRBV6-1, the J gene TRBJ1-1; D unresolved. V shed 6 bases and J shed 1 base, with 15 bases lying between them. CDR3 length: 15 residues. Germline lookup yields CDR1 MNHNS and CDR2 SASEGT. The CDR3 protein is CASRGMGYKNTEAFF. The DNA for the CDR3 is TGTGCCAGCAGAGGGATGGGCTATAAGAACACTGAAGCTTTCTTT.

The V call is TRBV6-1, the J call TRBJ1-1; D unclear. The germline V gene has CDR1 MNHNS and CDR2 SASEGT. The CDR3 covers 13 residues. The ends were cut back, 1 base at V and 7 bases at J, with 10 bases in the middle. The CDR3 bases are TGTGCCAGCAGTGAAGTTCTGGAGGATGAAGCTTTCTTT. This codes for CASSEVLEDEAFF.

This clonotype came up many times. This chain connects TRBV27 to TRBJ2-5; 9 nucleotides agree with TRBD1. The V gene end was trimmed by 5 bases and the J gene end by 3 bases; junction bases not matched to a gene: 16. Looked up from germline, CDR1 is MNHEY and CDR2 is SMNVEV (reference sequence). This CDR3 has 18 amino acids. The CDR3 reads CASSPTPLRQGGKETQYF. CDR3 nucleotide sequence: TGTGCCAGCAGTCCTACACCCTTACGACAGGGGGGCAAAGAGACCCAGTACTTC.

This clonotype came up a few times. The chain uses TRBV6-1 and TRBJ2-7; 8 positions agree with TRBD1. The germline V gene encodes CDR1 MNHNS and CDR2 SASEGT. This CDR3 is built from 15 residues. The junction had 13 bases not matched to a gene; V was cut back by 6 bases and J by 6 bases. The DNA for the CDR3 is TGTGCCAGCAGCGGGACCGGGACAGGCGGACCCGAGCAGTACTTC. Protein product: CASSGTGTGGPEQYF.

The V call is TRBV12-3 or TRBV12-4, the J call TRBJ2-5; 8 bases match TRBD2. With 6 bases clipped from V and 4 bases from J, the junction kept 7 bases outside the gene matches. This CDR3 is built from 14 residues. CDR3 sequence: CASRLAASSETQYF. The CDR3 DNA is TGTGCCAGCAGACTAGCGGCTTCATCAGAGACCCAGTACTTC.

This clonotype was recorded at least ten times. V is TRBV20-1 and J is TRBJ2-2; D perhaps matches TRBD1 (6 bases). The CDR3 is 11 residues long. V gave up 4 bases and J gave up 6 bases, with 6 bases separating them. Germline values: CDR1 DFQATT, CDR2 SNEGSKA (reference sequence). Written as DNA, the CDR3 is TGCAGTGCTAAGGGGGCCGGGGAGCTGTTTTTT. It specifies CSAKGAGELFF.